This TCR beta chain was recorded in a study of CD8+ T cells in alopecia areata. Study-wide context: Tofacitinib was taken orally by treated patients, and the dose was 5 to 10 mg twice daily.

General study points: Lesional scalp displayed greater clonality than normal scalp, most notably in alopecia totalis/universalis. Unlike in mice, where it was clearer, TCR sharing across patients was less clear, possibly HLA-related.

RNA extraction was followed by reverse transcription into cDNA, which acted as the sequencing template. Sequencing was performed with immunoSEQ multiplex PCR; in TCRdb, only in-frame clones are kept and a portion is missing. The sample contains hundreds of thousands of clones, about 60% of which appear only once. V dropped 3 bases and J dropped 7 bases, with 6 bases sitting between them. The CDR3 is 11 amino acids. Germline V lookup: CDR1 MDHEN, CDR2 SYDVKM. This clone came up a few times. Its antigen is unknown. Sorting separated CD4+ and CD8+ T cells out of PBMCs. The chain couples TRBV28 to TRBJ1-2; a weak D match, TRBD1 (5 bases). Sequenced here: CD4+ T cells sorted from blood, sampled at week 0. The sequence derives from a human donor with alopecia areata. The CDR3: CASSLDIGYTF. CDR3 bases: TGTGCCAGCAGTTTGGACATTGGCTACACCTTC.